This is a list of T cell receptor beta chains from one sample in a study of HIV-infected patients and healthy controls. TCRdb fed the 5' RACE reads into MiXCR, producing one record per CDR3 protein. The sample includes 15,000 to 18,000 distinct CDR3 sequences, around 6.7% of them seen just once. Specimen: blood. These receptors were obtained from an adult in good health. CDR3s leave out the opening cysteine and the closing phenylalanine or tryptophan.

CDR3: ASSFRTNTGELF; length: 12; J: TRBJ2-2; V: TRBV12-3/TRBV12-4
CDR3: ASSLGLAGPYNEQF; length: 14; J: TRBJ2-1; V: TRBV5-1
CDR3: ASSLSPAGTLEKLF; length: 14; J: TRBJ1-4; V: TRBV28
CDR3: ASSLTGGYEQY; length: 11; J: TRBJ2-7; V: TRBV7-2
CDR3: SAKRTGVISTDTQY; length: 14; J: TRBJ2-3; V: TRBV20-1
CDR3: ASSLGGSSYNSPLH; length: 14; J: TRBJ1-6; V: TRBV7-9
CDR3: ASARGGGLYNEQF; length: 13; J: TRBJ2-1; V: TRBV27
CDR3: ASSPTPQIPGGQY; length: 13; J: TRBJ2-3; V: TRBV4-3
CDR3: ASSSGQGPVEAF; length: 12; J: TRBJ1-1; V: TRBV11-2
CDR3: ASSEGRVGANVLT; length: 13; J: TRBJ2-6; V: TRBV10-2
CDR3: ASSLADDSYEQY; length: 12; J: TRBJ2-7; V: TRBV12-3/TRBV12-4
CDR3: ASSPQRAYNEQF; length: 12; J: TRBJ2-1; V: TRBV5-1
CDR3: ASSLRDRGLQPQH; length: 13; J: TRBJ1-5; V: TRBV19
CDR3: ASTPGKGGELF; length: 11; J: TRBJ2-2; V: TRBV7-3
CDR3: ASSLVGLAAYEQY; length: 13; J: TRBJ2-7; V: TRBV7-2
CDR3: AISVEGYEQY; length: 10; J: TRBJ2-7; V: TRBV10-3
CDR3: ASSSPTSGSIYNEQF; length: 15; J: TRBJ2-1; V: TRBV7-2
CDR3: ASSTGQPNTEAF; length: 12; J: TRBJ1-1; V: TRBV5-1
CDR3: SAQTVRGGGNQPQH; length: 14; J: TRBJ1-5; V: TRBV20-1
CDR3: ASSPSGRGAASTDTQY; length: 16; J: TRBJ2-3; V: TRBV18
CDR3: ASTTLSSSDEQF; length: 12; J: TRBJ2-1; V: TRBV5-5
CDR3: ASSSRQGAVLSSYNSPLH; length: 18; J: TRBJ1-6; V: TRBV12-3/TRBV12-4
CDR3: SGGLAGGQETQY; length: 12; J: TRBJ2-5; V: TRBV29-1
CDR3: ASSFMGSTEAF; length: 11; J: TRBJ1-1; V: TRBV7-9
CDR3: ASGQGQLSPYEQY; length: 13; J: TRBJ2-7; V: TRBV27
CDR3: ATGAPDLYNEQF; length: 12; J: TRBJ2-1; V: TRBV11-2
CDR3: ASSGITIY; length: 8; J: TRBJ1-3; V: TRBV12-3/TRBV12-4
CDR3: ASISGAGSAF; length: 10; J: TRBJ1-1; V: TRBV3-1
CDR3: ASSGTGMRTYGYT; length: 13; J: TRBJ1-2; V: TRBV7-9
CDR3: ASSQDGDHLATNEKLF; length: 16; J: TRBJ1-4; V: TRBV4-1
CDR3: ASSQDWGGEGYT; length: 12; J: TRBJ1-2; V: TRBV4-3
CDR3: ASSPGLSEQF; length: 10; J: TRBJ2-1; V: TRBV4-2
CDR3: ASRPRTSQGQGTDTQY; length: 16; J: TRBJ2-3; V: TRBV6-1
CDR3: ASRTSGSKETQY; length: 12; J: TRBJ2-5; V: TRBV6-2/TRBV6-3
CDR3: ASSNGDIATNEKLF; length: 14; J: TRBJ1-4; V: TRBV7-2
CDR3: ASSQDRDRASSPLH; length: 14; J: TRBJ1-6; V: TRBV14
CDR3: ATLIGALNQPQH; length: 12; J: TRBJ1-5; V: TRBV28
CDR3: ASRDYSDTQY; length: 10; J: TRBJ2-3; V: TRBV6-2/TRBV6-3
CDR3: ASSISGSIYNEQF; length: 13; J: TRBJ2-1; V: TRBV7-2
CDR3: ASSPRRGYEQY; length: 11; J: TRBJ2-7; V: TRBV7-6
CDR3: SAHDRDQPQH; length: 10; J: TRBJ1-5; V: TRBV20-1
CDR3: ASSPPRGRLGDEQY; length: 14; J: TRBJ2-7; V: TRBV7-2
CDR3: SANPDRGLLDEQF; length: 13; J: TRBJ2-1; V: TRBV20-1
CDR3: ASSFSGVGYEQY; length: 12; J: TRBJ2-7; V: TRBV12-3/TRBV12-4
CDR3: ASSLSGRRTEAF; length: 12; J: TRBJ1-1; V: TRBV7-2
CDR3: AWSVRERDTQY; length: 11; J: TRBJ2-3; V: TRBV30
CDR3: AISESGQEQY; length: 10; J: TRBJ2-7; V: TRBV10-3
CDR3: ASSLIGDGNTIY; length: 12; J: TRBJ1-3; V: TRBV7-9
CDR3: ASSLGDSGSGNTIY; length: 14; J: TRBJ1-3; V: TRBV12-3/TRBV12-4
CDR3: ASSPGGASYNEQF; length: 13; J: TRBJ2-1; V: TRBV5-1
CDR3: ASSPLAGASTDTQY; length: 14; J: TRBJ2-3; V: TRBV7-3
CDR3: ASSAYRTPRSSGANVLT; length: 17; J: TRBJ2-6; V: TRBV7-9
CDR3: ASSGGDTYQPQH; length: 12; J: TRBJ1-5; V: TRBV5-6
CDR3: ASSPRSGGTSSGANVLT; length: 17; J: TRBJ2-6; V: TRBV18
CDR3: ASSLGAVSEAF; length: 11; J: TRBJ1-1; V: TRBV5-1
CDR3: ASSVHGTNEKLF; length: 12; J: TRBJ1-4; V: TRBV19
CDR3: ASSLDRGDRNYGYT; length: 14; J: TRBJ1-2; V: TRBV5-6